This T cell receptor beta chain originates from a study of blood T cells in healthy people across ages (dated by TCRdb to 2013 to 2016). About the full investigation: In model experiments, roughly one uniquely barcoded TCR beta cDNA molecule per two T cells was captured by template switching. To track age-related changes in TCR beta repertoire diversity, the study relied on deep sequencing normalized with unique cDNA molecular identifiers. The donors were split into four age groups: young (average 16 years), middle-aged (39), aged (roughly 65) and long-lived (about 74). To avoid experimental bias, donors of different ages were distributed randomly across sequencing lanes. For two donors (one aged 18 to 29 and one aged 80 or older), the study analyzed two additional independent replicas of 1 million unique cDNA reads from the same blood draw.

Library creation used 5' RACE. Instrument on record: Illumina HiSeq 2500. The second PCR ran for about 6 to 12 cycles and used a J-beta primer mix along with a sample-barcoded 5' primer. Each TCR beta cDNA molecule received a unique molecular identifier from a template-switch 5' adaptor carrying 12 random nucleotides. Each sample yielded at least 2.5 million CDR3-containing paired-end reads. The Mint cDNA synthesis kit, primed by a TRBC-specific oligonucleotide, was used to synthesize first-strand cDNA from all RNA. All cDNA was treated with uracil-DNA glycosylase and then went through a first 18-cycle PCR with the universal primers M1SS and BC2_uni_R. In the source study's methods: Each sample was normalized by randomly selecting 1 million high-quality reads, each carrying a distinct molecular identifier. Instead of being binned into consensus sequences, reads that shared molecular identifiers were thrown out. CDR3 identification, clonotype clustering and error correction used MiTCR with a Q25 quality threshold and the strictest error-elimination algorithm. Lower-bound total TCR beta diversity was estimated with a nonparametric unseen species model using Euler transformation. TCRdb reanalyzed the raw reads on its own, using fastp at Q25 for trimming and MiXCR for clone calling, and kept in-frame beta chains. A single entry per CDR3 protein holds the most common genes and DNA from its merged rows. The authors' filters were not applied to this entry. The sample table records about 290,000 distinct CDR3 sequences; 25% to 30% of these occur just once. Approximately 28% of the sample rests with the top ten.

Donors were approximately 42 systemically healthy Caucasian individuals from Russia aged roughly 6 to 90 years. Each donor gave approximately 9.3 milliliters of peripheral blood, collected into EDTA-treated Vacutainer tubes. Ficoll-Paque density-gradient centrifugation was used to isolate PBMCs, with at least 7 million per sample. Trizol reagent was used to extract total RNA from PBMCs, with at least 5.5 micrograms per sample. For every donor, flow cytometry on a PBMC aliquot measured the percentage of naive CD45RAhigh/CD27high T cells. From its cysteine to its phenylalanine, the CDR3 spans 13 amino acids. Just the 39-base CDR3 DNA is kept, in frame starting at base 1. Per the germline V gene, MDHEN is the CDR1 and SYDVKM is the CDR2. Trimming takes 8 bases off V and 4 bases off J; junction bases not matched to a gene: 5. Study-wide conclusions, independent of this receptor: Since profiling was done on bulk unsorted PBMCs, naive and antigen-experienced compartments could not be conclusively compared. Because donor CMV infection status was unknown, age-related changes in expanded clonotypes were potentially confounded. Compared with the aged group, the long-lived group had more naive CD4+ T cells, fewer expanded clones and increased TCR diversity, a pattern suggesting age selection. Observed TCR beta diversity correlated strongly with the percentage of naive T cells measured by flow cytometry. Observed TCR beta diversity per million T cells fell roughly linearly with age, and a significant reduction was already apparent by age roughly 40. Total diversity estimates from one million sequenced T cells were considered lower bounds and underestimates.

Details on this clonotype: The target of this receptor is not known. It has no much larger one-base neighbor in the sample; base qualities were not kept.

This receptor was identified in a woman aged 70 to 79 in good health. The chain was built from TRBV28 and TRBJ2-5, with TRBD2 matching 9 junction bases. Sequencing was done on a sample of blood. Read as DNA, the sequence is TGTGCCAGCGGTAGCGGGAGAGGAGAGACCCAGTACTTC. This is translated as CASGSGRGETQYF.